The 28 T cell receptor beta chains below come from one sample, sequenced in a study of CD8 T cells in acute hepatitis C reinfection. Sequenced by immunoSEQ multiplex PCR; TCRdb stores in-frame clones only, minus some. The sample has tens of thousands of clones, 85% to 90% seen once. Time point noted: naive CD8 control sorted from an acute-time-point sample. The sample taken for sequencing was naive CD8+ T cells from PBMCs. The receptor source for this set is a young man with chronic hepatitis C.

The gene calls are TRBV19 and TRBJ2-2; a weak D match, TRBD1 (5 bases). Germline values: CDR1 LNHDA, CDR2 SQIVND (reference sequence). Trimming stripped 0 bases from V and 6 bases from J, with 14 bases between. CDR3 length: 16 residues. The CDR3 bases are TGTGCCAGTAGTATAGATGGGTCAGGGATAGCCGGGGAGCTGTTTTTT. It specifies CASSIDGSGIAGELFF.

This sequence joins TRBV29-1 and TRBJ2-3; TRBD1 matches 7 bases. Germline V lookup: CDR1 SQVTM, CDR2 ANQGSEA. CDR3 length equals 16 residues. V dropped 5 bases and J dropped 0; count of bases not matched to a gene: 11. Here the CDR3 reads CSVFSPTGASTDTQYF. CDR3 DNA: TGCAGCGTTTTTTCCCCCACAGGGGCTAGCACAGATACGCAGTATTTT.

The chain joins TRBV2 to TRBJ2-6; possible D gene TRBD1, 5 bases. The V gene lost 3 bases and the J gene lost 2 bases, with 11 bases spanning the gap. Germline V gene lookup returns CDR1 SNHLY and CDR2 FYNNEI. The CDR3 is made up of 16 amino acids. CDR3 residues: CASSDQGAAGANVLTF. The CDR3 region has the DNA TGTGCCAGCAGTGATCAAGGGGCCGCTGGGGCCAACGTCCTGACTTTC. Combining the CDR3 with reference TRBV2 and TRBJ2-6 gives the whole variable domain EPEVTQTPSHQVTQMGQEVILRCVPISNHLYFYWYRQILGQKVEFLVSFYNNEISEKSEIFDDQFSVERPDGSNFTLKIRSTKLEDSAMYFCASSDQGAAGANVLTFGAGSRLTVL.

The chain is built from TRBV5-1 and TRBJ2-7; either TRBD1 or TRBD2 may supply D (5 bases each). This CDR3 has 13 residues. Germline values: CDR1 SGHRS, CDR2 YFSETQ. V was clipped by 3 bases and J by 0 bases, with 7 bases between them. The CDR3 DNA sequence: TGCGCCAGCAGCTGGGGGAACTCCTACGAGCAGTACTTC. It yields the protein CASSWGNSYEQYF. Supplemented by reference TRBV5-1 and TRBJ2-7, the full variable domain reads KAGVTQTPRYLIKTRGQQVTLSCSPISGHRSVSWYQQTPGQGLQFLFEYFSETQRNKGNFPGRFSGRQFSNSRSEMNVSTLELGDSALYLCASSWGNSYEQYFGPGTRLTVT.

This clone was seen just once. The chain employs TRBV11-2 and TRBJ2-2; a possible D gene is TRBD1 (5 bases). Germline V gives CDR1 SGHAT, CDR2 FQNNGV. The CDR3 extends over 13 amino acids. V gave up 1 base and J gave up 6 bases, with 6 bases separating them. Here the CDR3 DNA reads TGTGCCAGCAGCTTAGGGGGCGCCGGGGAGCTGTTTTTT. Amino acids: CASSLGGAGELFF.

This chain connects TRBV27 to TRBJ2-7; maybe TRBD2 (5 bases). The CDR3 is 13 amino acids. V lost 5 bases to trimming and J lost 2 bases, with 10 bases between them. Per germline, CDR1 MNHEY and CDR2 SMNVEV (reference sequence). The CDR3 loop reads CASSGGYPYEQYF. CDR3 DNA sequence: TGTGCCAGCAGTGGAGGCTACCCCTACGAGCAGTACTTC.

V is TRBV27 and J is TRBJ2-7, with D perhaps matching TRBD1 or TRBD2 (5 bases each). The CDR3 has 14 residues. The germline gives CDR1 MNHEY, CDR2 SMNVEV (reference sequence). Trimming removed 3 bases from V and 2 bases from J, with 11 bases in between. The CDR3 DNA follows: TGTGCCAGCAGTTTCGGGGCGGGCCCCTACGAGCAGTACTTC. Its protein is CASSFGAGPYEQYF.

The chain links TRBV7-3 to TRBJ1-3; 8 bases match TRBD1. This CDR3 has 15 amino acids. V shed 10 bases, J shed 1 base, and the junction held 9 bases outside the gene matches. Germline CDR1 and CDR2: SGHTA and FQGTGA. Here the CDR3 reads CATNVQGVSGNTIYF. CDR3 in DNA: TGTGCCACCAACGTACAGGGGGTTTCTGGAAACACCATATATTTT.

The chain employs TRBV11-2 and TRBJ2-1; 11 bases map to TRBD2. V was pared by 3 bases and J by 5 bases, with 3 bases of the junction left unmatched. This CDR3 region has 15 residues. The germline V gene has CDR1 SGHAT and CDR2 FQNNGV. Here the CDR3 DNA reads TGTGCCAGCAGCTTGCGACTAGCGGGGCACAATGAGCAGTTCTTC. Translation: CASSLRLAGHNEQFF. The entire variable domain, with the rest obtained from reference TRBV11-2 and TRBJ2-1, is as follows: EAGVAQSPRYKIIEKRQSVAFWCNPISGHATLYWYQQILGQGPKLLIQFQNNGVVDDSQLPKDRFSAERLKGVDSTLKIQPAKLEDSAVYLCASSLRLAGHNEQFFGPGTRLTVL.

The V and J genes are TRBV4-2 and TRBJ2-2; 10 nucleotides align to TRBD2. Germline CDR1 and CDR2: LGHNA and YNFKEQ. V lost 1 base to trimming and J lost 6 bases; unmatched junction nucleotides: 8. The CDR3 spans 17 residues. This CDR3 reads CASSQVLERGGAGELFF. The DNA of the CDR3 is TGTGCCAGCAGCCAAGTTCTGGAGCGGGGGGGCGCCGGGGAGCTGTTTTTT.

The chain recombines TRBV29-1 with TRBJ2-7, with no clear D. V was trimmed by 2 bases and J by 1 base, leaving 9 bases between them. The CDR3 totals 13 residues. Germline V gene data show CDR1 as SQVTM and CDR2 as ANQGSEA. The CDR3 here is CSVETDESYEQYF. CDR3 DNA sequence: TGCAGCGTTGAAACGGATGAATCCTACGAGCAGTACTTC.

V and J are TRBV29-1 and TRBJ2-3; 9 positions agree with TRBD1. The CDR3 runs 14 residues. The germline V gene encodes CDR1 SQVTM and CDR2 ANQGSEA. J was trimmed by 3 bases and V by 3 bases; bases with no gene match: 4. CDR3 in amino acids: CSVEGTGSTDTQYF. The CDR3 DNA sequence: TGCAGCGTTGAGGGGACAGGGTCGACAGATACGCAGTATTTT.

The rearrangement links TRBV16 to TRBJ1-3; D unresolved. Per the germline V gene, CDR1 is KGHSY and CDR2 is FQNENV. Between the trimmed V and J ends, which lost 2 bases and 9 bases, there was a span of 11 bases. The CDR3 is made up of 13 amino acids. The CDR3 loop is CASSQGGVGTIYF. The CDR3 DNA follows: TGTGCCAGCAGCCAAGGTGGAGTAGGCACCATATATTTT.

The rearrangement joins TRBV9 to TRBJ1-6, with TRBD1 matching over 10 bases. From germline, CDR1 is SGDLS and CDR2 YYNGEE. CDR3 length equals 14 residues. V gave up 3 bases and J gave up 10 bases; unmatched junction bases: 4. The CDR3 DNA is TGTGCCAGCAGCGCCGGGACAGGGGACTCACCCCTCCACTTT. Amino acids: CASSAGTGDSPLHF. Looking up the rest from reference TRBV9 and TRBJ1-6 gives the full variable domain: DSGVTQTPKHLITATGQRVTLRCSPRSGDLSVYWYQQSLDQGLQFLIQYYNGEERAKGNILERFSAQQFPDLHSELNLSSLELGDSALYFCASSAGTGDSPLHFGNGTRLTVT.

The chain carries TRBV5-4 and TRBJ2-1, with 7 bases aligning to TRBD1. There are 15 residues in the CDR3. The ends lost 4 bases at V and 0 bases at J; junction bases unmatched: 4. The V gene's germline CDR1 is SGHNT and CDR2 YYREEE (reference sequence). The CDR3 spells CASSPGQSSYNEQFF. DNA of the CDR3: TGTGCCAGCAGCCCGGGACAGTCCTCCTACAATGAGCAGTTCTTC.

The chain combines TRBV29-1 with TRBJ2-3; perhaps TRBD2 as D (6 bases). V lost 5 bases, J lost 1 base, and 16 bases lay in between. CDR1 SQVTM and CDR2 ANQGSEA come from the germline V gene. The CDR3 runs 15 residues. CDR3 sequence reads: CSVPQRGIGTDTQYF. The CDR3 DNA is TGCAGCGTTCCCCAACGGGGGATCGGCACAGATACGCAGTATTTT.

The rearrangement uses TRBV9 and TRBJ2-1; 8 nucleotides line up with TRBD2. Unmatched junction bases numbered 7, after V lost 2 bases and J lost 9 bases. The CDR3 runs to 14 residues. Per germline, CDR1 SGDLS and CDR2 YYNGEE. The CDR3 sequence: CASSVFGRAAEQFF. The CDR3, as DNA: TGTGCCAGCAGCGTTTTCGGGAGGGCGGCTGAGCAGTTCTTC. The complete variable domain, with remaining parts taken from reference TRBV9 and TRBJ2-1, reads DSGVTQTPKHLITATGQRVTLRCSPRSGDLSVYWYQQSLDQGLQFLIQYYNGEERAKGNILERFSAQQFPDLHSELNLSSLELGDSALYFCASSVFGRAAEQFFGPGTRLTVL.

The chain recombines TRBV7-9 with TRBJ2-1; the match to TRBD2 covers 8 bases. The CDR3 covers 15 residues. Germline CDR1 and CDR2: SEHNR and FQNEAQ (reference sequence). V was pared by 5 bases and J by 6 bases, with 9 bases of the junction left unmatched. CDR3 sequence: CASSPKRERGNEQFF. The CDR3 DNA reads as TGTGCCAGCAGCCCGAAGCGGGAGAGGGGCAATGAGCAGTTCTTC.

CDR3 sequence: CASSEWGDQPQHF. CDR3 in DNA: TGTGCCAGCAGTGAGTGGGGGGATCAGCCCCAGCATTTT. The V gene is TRBV2, the J gene TRBJ1-5, with D possibly matching TRBD1 (5 bases). Germline-derived CDR1 and CDR2 are SNHLY and FYNNEI. The length of the CDR3 is 13 residues. V dropped 3 bases and J dropped 5 bases, with 8 bases sitting between them.

The chain employs TRBV6-1 and TRBJ1-1; 7 bases are shared with TRBD1. The CDR3 is 14 residues long. Germline CDR1 reads MNHNS; CDR2 reads SASEGT. The CDR3 protein is CAEGASPDYAEAFF. The CDR3 DNA sequence: TGTGCTGAGGGGGCAAGCCCAGATTACGCTGAAGCTTTCTTT.

This rearrangement joins TRBV4-3 to TRBJ2-3, with D possibly TRBD2 on 6 matching bases. Between the trimmed V and J ends, which lost 1 base and 0 bases, there was a span of 11 bases. The CDR3 is made up of 16 amino acids. Germline V gene lookup returns CDR1 LGHNA and CDR2 YSLEER. In DNA, the CDR3 is TGCGCCAGCAGCCAAGTTTCCCGGGGGAGCACAGATACGCAGTATTTT. This codes for CASSQVSRGSTDTQYF.

The V gene is TRBV7-9, the J gene TRBJ2-7; D gene uncertain. With 4 bases removed from V and 3 bases from J, the gap between germline ends came to 7 bases. The germline CDR1 and CDR2 sequences are SEHNR and FQNEAQ (reference sequence). The CDR3 totals 12 residues. The CDR3 DNA sequence: TGTGCCAGCAGCTCATCAGACTACGAGCAGTACTTC. This codes for CASSSSDYEQYF.

The sample holds one count of this clone. V and J are TRBV27 and TRBJ1-2; no clear D. The CDR3 has 13 residues. V lost 8 bases to trimming and J lost 3 bases, with 13 bases between them. Germline V gives CDR1 MNHEY, CDR2 SMNVEV (reference sequence). The CDR3, as DNA: TGTGCCAGCCGTTGGACGGGCGACTATGGCTACACCTTC. It encodes CASRWTGDYGYTF.

This chain uses TRBV10-3 with TRBJ2-1; 7 bases align to TRBD1. V was clipped by 2 bases and J by 2 bases; unmatched bases: 9. The germline CDR1 and CDR2 sequences are ENHRY and SYGVKD. The CDR3 length is 17 residues. The CDR3 reads CAISEPLTGSPYNEQFF. CDR3 bases: TGTGCCATCAGTGAGCCACTGACAGGGAGTCCCTACAATGAGCAGTTCTTC.

Here the CDR3 reads CASRSGSMDEQYF. The DNA of the CDR3 is TGTGCCAGCCGGTCGGGGAGTATGGACGAGCAGTACTTC. The chain has TRBV2 and TRBJ2-7, with D tentatively TRBD2 (5 bases). Trimming cost V 8 bases and J 5 bases, with 16 bases left between them. Germline CDR1 and CDR2: SNHLY and FYNNEI. The length of the CDR3 is 13 residues.

This clone was seen more than once but under ten times. CDR3 DNA sequence: TGTGCCAGCGGGACACGGAGTTATGGCTACACCTTC. It is translated as CASGTRSYGYTF. V usage is TRBV27 and J usage is TRBJ1-2; D possibly corresponds to TRBD1 (6 bases). CDR1 is MNHEY, CDR2 SMNVEV, per germline (reference sequence). Trimming stripped 8 bases from V and 5 bases from J, with 12 bases between. The CDR3 has 12 residues.

This clone appeared once. This sequence joins TRBV27 and TRBJ2-1; no definite D call. Trimming stripped 6 bases from V and 5 bases from J, with 8 bases between. Germline CDR1 reads MNHEY; CDR2 reads SMNVEV (reference sequence). The CDR3 length is 12 residues. The DNA for the CDR3 is TGTGCCAGCAGGCTGACTCACAATGAGCAGTTCTTC. It yields the protein CASRLTHNEQFF.

The V gene is TRBV4-1, the J gene TRBJ1-4; the D gene is possibly TRBD1 (5 bases). The germline V gene encodes CDR1 MGHRA and CDR2 YSYEKL. V gave up 1 base and J gave up 8 bases, with 11 bases separating them. The CDR3 has 14 amino acids. The CDR3 nucleotides are TGCGCCAGCAGCCAAGGGGGACCGGGGGAAAAACTGTTTTTT. Encoded protein: CASSQGGPGEKLFF.